These 20 T cell receptor beta chains were all obtained from the same sample, sequenced in a study of blood T cell repertoires in COVID-19. Generated by immunoSEQ multiplex PCR, the TCRdb table keeps only in-frame clones and is missing some. The sample lists more than 90,000 clones; around 83% were seen once. What was sequenced was peripheral blood. These receptors were taken from a man aged 65-85 years with acute or convalescent COVID-19.

The chain has TRBV7-3 and TRBJ1-6, with 7 bases matching TRBD1. J was trimmed by 8 bases and V by 5 bases; bases with no gene match: 0. The germline CDR1 and CDR2 sequences are SGHTA and FQGTGA. CDR3 length: 12 residues. In nucleotides, the CDR3 is TGTGCCAGCAGCCAGGGGGATTCACCCCTCCACTTT. Its translation: CASSQGDSPLHF.

This clone was recorded a few times. The CDR3 DNA follows: TGTGCCAGCAGCCCGGGACTATTGGGGGAGACCCAGTACTTC. It yields the protein CASSPGLLGETQYF. The chain couples TRBV3-1 (or the pseudogene TRBV3-2) to TRBJ2-5; TRBD2 matches 7 bases. CDR1 is LGHDT, CDR2 YNNKEL, per germline (reference sequence). This CDR3 is 14 amino acids long. V was clipped by 4 bases and J by 5 bases; unmatched bases: 7.

This chain connects TRBV18 to TRBJ2-4; D is unresolved. Looked up from germline, CDR1 is KGHSH and CDR2 is LQKENI. CDR3 size: 17 residues. V gave up 0 bases and J gave up 2 bases, with 14 bases separating them. The CDR3 coding sequence is TGTGCCAGCTCACCACCGGGTGCACGGGTACCCAAAAACATTCAGTACTTC. This gives the protein CASSPPGARVPKNIQYF.

V usage is TRBV30 and J usage is TRBJ1-1; TRBD1 agrees at 8 bases. Germline V lookup: CDR1 GTSNPN, CDR2 SVGIG (reference sequence). The J segment lost 5 bases and the V segment lost 2 bases, leaving 13 bases of the junction unmatched. The CDR3 extends over 16 amino acids. Written as DNA, the CDR3 is TGTGCCTGGAGTTTAGCAGGGGGCTGGGGAAAAACTGAAGCTTTCTTT. The encoded protein is CAWSLAGGWGKTEAFF.

The chain carries TRBV2 and TRBJ1-5; D perhaps matches TRBD1 (6 bases). V was pared by 6 bases and J by 5 bases, with 20 bases between. Per germline, CDR1 SNHLY and CDR2 FYNNEI. The CDR3 is made up of 16 amino acids. Here the CDR3 reads CASRFQPRGGDQPQHF. For the CDR3, the DNA is TGTGCCAGCAGATTCCAACCGAGAGGGGGGGATCAGCCCCAGCATTTT.

The gene calls are TRBV28 and TRBJ1-1, with 9 bases that match TRBD1. The CDR3 loop spans 15 amino acids. V gave up 5 bases and J gave up 10 bases; unmatched junction bases: 14. Germline CDR1 MDHEN, CDR2 SYDVKM. The CDR3 here is CASSTTGQGQARAFF. DNA for the CDR3: TGTGCCAGCAGTACAACGGGACAGGGACAAGCAAGAGCTTTCTTT.

This clone appeared a single time. The rearrangement joins TRBV18 to TRBJ2-3; D remains ambiguous. The CDR3 runs to 15 residues. Trimming removed 1 base from V and 0 bases from J, with 8 bases in between. The germline gives CDR1 KGHSH, CDR2 LQKENI. CDR3: CASSPRLTSTDTQYF. CDR3 nucleotide sequence: TGTGCCAGCTCACCACGTCTAACTAGCACAGATACGCAGTATTTT.

The chain has TRBV6-5 and TRBJ1-1, with TRBD1 as a possible D gene (5 bases). The germline V gene encodes CDR1 MNHEY and CDR2 SVGAGI. Trimming cost V 8 bases and J 7 bases, with 14 bases left between them. This CDR3 spans 12 amino acids. In DNA form, the CDR3 reads TGTGCCAGCGGAGGGGCTGGACTTGAAGCTTTCTTT. Its translation: CASGGAGLEAFF.

This clone was found a few times. The genes are TRBV9 and TRBJ2-1; TRBD1 matches at 9 bases. Germline loops: CDR1 SGDLS, CDR2 YYNGEE. V lost 3 bases and J lost 15; bases outside the gene matches: 4. This CDR3 comprises 11 residues. CDR3 sequence (DNA): TGTGCCAGCAGCGGGGACAGGGCGCTGTTCTTC. Its protein product is CASSGDRALFF.

In its sample, this clone was seen many times. Written as DNA, the CDR3 is TGTGCCAGCAGCCCACAGGACTCTGGGGCCAACGTCCTGACTTTC. It codes for CASSPQDSGANVLTF. The chain links TRBV4-2 to TRBJ2-6, with D tentatively TRBD1 (5 bases). The CDR3 totals 15 residues. Germline V gene lookup returns CDR1 LGHNA and CDR2 YNFKEQ. The V gene lost 4 bases and the J gene lost 0 bases, with 7 bases spanning the gap.

This clone has a single count. The rearrangement uses TRBV5-6 and TRBJ1-4, with 10 bases fitting TRBD1. The germline CDR1 and CDR2 sequences are SGHDT and YYEEEE. This CDR3 is 19 amino acids long. With 1 base clipped from V and 0 bases from J, the junction kept 9 bases outside the gene matches. CDR3 loop: CASSLRDRGYYATNEKLFF. The CDR3 coding sequence is TGTGCCAGCAGCTTGAGGGACAGGGGATATTATGCAACTAATGAAAAACTGTTTTTT.

V usage is TRBV6-5 and J usage is TRBJ1-1; tentative D call: TRBD1 (6 bases). Germline loops: CDR1 MNHEY, CDR2 SVGAGI. V dropped 7 bases and J dropped 4 bases, with 16 bases sitting between them. The CDR3 runs 14 residues. The CDR3 DNA sequence: TGTGCCAGCATCCGGACAGCTGGGACCACTGAAGCTTTCTTT. It is translated as CASIRTAGTTEAFF.

This chain links TRBV28 with TRBJ1-5; D may be TRBD1 (5 bases). Germline CDR1 is MDHEN and CDR2 is SYDVKM. V dropped 2 bases and J dropped 2 bases, with 7 bases sitting between them. The length of the CDR3 is 14 residues. DNA for the CDR3: TGTGCCAGCAGTTTACAGGGCGGCAATCAGCCCCAGCATTTT. It encodes CASSLQGGNQPQHF.

The chain couples TRBV6-5 to TRBJ2-2; TRBD2 is a possible D gene (6 bases). The CDR3 covers 13 residues. The germline V gene has CDR1 MNHEY and CDR2 SVGAGI. V lost 3 bases to trimming and J lost 7 bases, with 9 bases between them. CDR3 sequence: CASSYSGNGELFF. CDR3 nucleotides: TGTGCCAGCAGTTATAGCGGTAACGGGGAGCTGTTTTTT.

The chain is built from TRBV11-3 and TRBJ2-7; D may be TRBD1 (6 bases). The CDR3 contains 14 residues. The germline gives CDR1 SGHNT, CDR2 YENEEA. V lost 5 bases and J 0 bases, leaving 11 bases between the germline ends. The CDR3: CASSQRGSSYEQYF. CDR3 in DNA: TGTGCCAGCAGCCAAAGGGGGAGCTCCTACGAGCAGTACTTC.

The rearrangement joins TRBV2 to TRBJ1-2; 9 bases agree with TRBD1. The CDR3 length is 15 residues. The J segment lost 2 bases and the V segment lost 7 bases, leaving 8 bases of the junction unmatched. Germline V gene data show CDR1 as SNHLY and CDR2 as FYNNEI. The CDR3 DNA reads TGTGCCAGCACGGCGGGACAGGGAGGGAACTATGGCTACACCTTC. Its protein is CASTAGQGGNYGYTF.

The chain carries TRBV7-2 and TRBJ2-7; 7 nucleotides line up with TRBD2. The germline V gene has CDR1 SGHTA and CDR2 FQGNSA. CDR3 length: 15 amino acids. Germline trimming cut 2 bases from V and 3 bases from J; bases unmatched to any gene: 7. The CDR3 is CASSLFYLADYEQYF. As DNA, the CDR3 is TGTGCCAGCAGCTTATTTTACCTAGCGGACTACGAGCAGTACTTC. The full variable domain, with the rest looked up from reference TRBV7-2 and TRBJ2-7, is GAGVSQSPSNKVTEKGKDVELRCDPISGHTALYWYRQSLGQGLEFLIYFQGNSAPDKSGLPSDRFSAERTGGSVSTLTIQRTQQEDSAVYLCASSLFYLADYEQYFGPGTRLTVT.

The V gene is TRBV18, the J gene TRBJ1-3; 7 nucleotides align to TRBD1. Losses at the gene ends were 6 bases for V and 0 bases for J; bases not matched to a gene: 8. The germline CDR1 and CDR2 sequences are KGHSH and LQKENI. The CDR3 consists of 16 residues. CDR3 residues: CASSIQEGASGNTIYF. The DNA for the CDR3 is TGTGCCAGCTCGATACAGGAGGGGGCCTCTGGAAACACCATATATTTT.

This chain uses TRBV12-3 or TRBV12-4 with TRBJ1-5, with TRBD1 as a possible D gene (5 bases). The CDR3 loop spans 11 amino acids. Trimming stripped 5 bases from V and 13 bases from J, with 12 bases between. CDR3 sequence (DNA): TGTGCCAGCAGTACCCAGGGAATTCAGCATTTT. Its translation: CASSTQGIQHF.

The chain has TRBV28 and TRBJ1-1, with D perhaps matching TRBD1 (6 bases). Trimming cost V 5 bases and J 1 base, with 14 bases left between them. This CDR3 contains 15 residues. Germline V gives CDR1 MDHEN, CDR2 SYDVKM. The CDR3 here is CASSQRGTQNTEAFF. The CDR3 nucleotides read TGTGCCAGCAGTCAAAGGGGGACACAGAACACTGAAGCTTTCTTT.